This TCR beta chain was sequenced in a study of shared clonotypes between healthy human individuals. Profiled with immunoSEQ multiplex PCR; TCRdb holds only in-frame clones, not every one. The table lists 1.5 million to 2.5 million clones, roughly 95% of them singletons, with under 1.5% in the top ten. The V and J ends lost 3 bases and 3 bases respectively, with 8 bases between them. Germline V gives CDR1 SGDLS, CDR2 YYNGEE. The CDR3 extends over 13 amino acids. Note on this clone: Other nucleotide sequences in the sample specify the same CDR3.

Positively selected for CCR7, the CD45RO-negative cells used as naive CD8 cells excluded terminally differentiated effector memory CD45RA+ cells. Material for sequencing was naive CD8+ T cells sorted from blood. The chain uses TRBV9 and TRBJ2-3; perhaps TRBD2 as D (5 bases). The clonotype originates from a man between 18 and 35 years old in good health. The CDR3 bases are TGTGCCAGCAGCGGACTATTTACAGATACGCAGTATTTT. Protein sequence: CASSGLFTDTQYF.